Given below is one T cell receptor beta chain in context. Its antigen is not identified. This record belongs to a study of brain T cells in children with intractable seizures. Study findings and constraints: Pre-surgery blood may have been undersampled, hiding some clones.

TCRdb's table, derived via immunoSEQ multiplex PCR, lists solely in-frame clones and lacks some. Among 50,000 to 75,000 clones listed, about 96% were seen once. The sequence came from a boy under two years old with focal cortical dysplasia and intractable seizures. The source material was peripheral blood, sampled at surgery.

In DNA form, the CDR3 reads TGTGCCAGCAGTTACTCGAGACAGGGTTGGGAGACCCAGTACTTC. Translation: CASSYSRQGWETQYF. The chain employs TRBV6-5 and TRBJ2-5, with 7 bases matching TRBD1. The V gene end was trimmed by 0 bases and the J gene end by 5 bases; junction bases not matched to a gene: 6. There are 15 residues in the CDR3. Germline values: CDR1 MNHEY, CDR2 SVGAGI.